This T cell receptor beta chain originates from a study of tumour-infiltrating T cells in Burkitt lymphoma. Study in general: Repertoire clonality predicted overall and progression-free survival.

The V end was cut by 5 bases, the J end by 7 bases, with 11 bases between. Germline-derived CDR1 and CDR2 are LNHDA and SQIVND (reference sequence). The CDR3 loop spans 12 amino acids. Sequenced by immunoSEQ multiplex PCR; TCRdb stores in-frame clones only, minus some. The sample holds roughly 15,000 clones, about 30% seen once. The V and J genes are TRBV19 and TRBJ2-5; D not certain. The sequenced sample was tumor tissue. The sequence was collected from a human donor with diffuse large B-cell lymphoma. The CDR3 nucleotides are TGTGCCAGTAGTGGAGCCACCGGGACCCAGTACTTC. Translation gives CASSGATGTQYF.